Each of the 21 T cell receptor beta chains below was sequenced from the same sample in a study of long-term antiretroviral therapy in people with HIV. Samples were assayed with immunoSEQ v3.0 at survey level. Repertoires were generated with immunoSEQ multiplex PCR, while TCRdb's copy carries only in-frame clones and drops some. This sample carries approximately 23,000 clones, about four fifths of them seen once, and the ten largest clones take around 7.2%. The sample in question was unsorted PBMCs, obtained 1.5 years after starting antiretroviral therapy. These receptors originate from a man aged 25-40 years with HIV.

In its sample, this clone was seen once. The chain recombines TRBV5-1 with TRBJ2-3; D uncertain. This CDR3 has 15 residues. The V end lost 4 bases, the J end lost 0 bases, and 12 bases lay between the germline ends. In germline, CDR1 is SGHRS, CDR2 YFSETQ. CDR3 residues: CASSEENSSTDTQYF. The CDR3 nucleotides read TGCGCCAGCAGCGAAGAGAATTCTAGCACAGATACGCAGTATTTT.

V gene TRBV21-1 combines with J gene TRBJ1-5. TRBV21-1 is recorded as a pseudogene. The CDR3 is 16 amino acids. Here the CDR3 DNA reads TGTGCCAGCAGCAAAGTGCGCGGACCATACAATCAGCCCCAGCATTTT. It specifies CASSKVRGPYNQPQHF.

The chain has TRBV6-5 and TRBJ1-2; 8 nucleotides match TRBD1. The germline CDR1 and CDR2 sequences are MNHEY and SVGAGI. CDR3 length equals 14 residues. Trimming took 5 bases from V and 10 from J; bases not matched to a gene: 12. This CDR3 is CASSQNRGGLDYTF. CDR3 DNA sequence: TGTGCCAGCAGTCAGAACAGGGGGGGACTTGACTACACCTTC.

The rearrangement joins TRBV7-2 to TRBJ2-7; 8 nucleotides agree with TRBD2. Losses at the gene ends were 3 bases for V and 4 bases for J; bases not matched to a gene: 14. The CDR3 covers 17 residues. CDR1 is SGHTA, CDR2 FQGNSA, per germline. In DNA form, the CDR3 reads TGTGCCAGCAGCTTTTCAACCGGGACTAGTCGACCGTACGAGCAGTACTTC. It encodes CASSFSTGTSRPYEQYF.

The chain combines TRBV10-2 with TRBJ2-7; D gene ambiguous. The germline V gene has CDR1 WSHSY and CDR2 SAAADI. The CDR3 is 13 amino acids. V gave up 3 bases and J gave up 6 bases, with 12 bases separating them. The CDR3 nucleotides read TGCGCCAGCAGTGACCCCGGCGGCTCCGAGCAGTACTTC. Translating it yields CASSDPGGSEQYF.

The chain has TRBV18 and TRBJ2-1; D might be TRBD2 (6 bases). Per the germline V gene, CDR1 is KGHSH and CDR2 is LQKENI. The CDR3 totals 16 residues. Trimming removed 0 bases from V and 5 bases from J, with 14 bases in between. CDR3: CASSPPWRDWDNEQFF. CDR3 nucleotides: TGTGCCAGCTCACCACCTTGGCGGGATTGGGACAATGAGCAGTTCTTC.

This chain joins TRBV7-2 and TRBJ2-2; D call uncertain. CDR1 is SGHTA, CDR2 FQGNSA, per germline. This CDR3 is built from 15 residues. The V end lost 2 bases, the J end lost 2 bases, and 9 bases lay between the germline ends. The CDR3 region is CASSLSDFNTGELFF. The CDR3, as DNA: TGTGCCAGCAGCTTAAGCGACTTTAACACCGGGGAGCTGTTTTTT.

V gene TRBV6-1 combines with J gene TRBJ1-1; 7 positions agree with TRBD1. This CDR3 is built from 16 residues. CDR1 is MNHNS and CDR2 is SASEGT in the germline V gene. After removal of 1 base from V and 1 base from J, the junction contained 6 bases not matched to a gene. The CDR3 DNA reads as TGTGCCAGCAGTGAAGAAATTGGGACAGCGAACACTGAAGCTTTCTTT. This gives the protein CASSEEIGTANTEAFF.

The V call is TRBV6-4, the J call TRBJ2-2; tentatively, D is TRBD1 (6 bases). Germline-derived CDR1 and CDR2 are MRHNA and SNTAGT. V was cut by 4 bases and J by 4 bases, with 13 bases left in between. The CDR3 runs 15 residues. CDR3 in amino acids: CASSAQGSGTGELFF. The CDR3 nucleotides read TGTGCCAGCAGTGCACAGGGATCCGGCACCGGGGAGCTGTTTTTT.

The rearrangement links TRBV2 to TRBJ2-7; 8 positions agree with TRBD2. The V and J ends lost 2 bases and 6 bases, in that order; junction bases with no gene match: 9. CDR3 size: 15 residues. Germline loops: CDR1 SNHLY, CDR2 FYNNEI. The CDR3 protein is CASSENSAGAGEQYF. CDR3 DNA: TGTGCCAGCAGTGAAAACTCAGCGGGGGCGGGCGAGCAGTACTTC.

The CDR3 bases are TGTGCCAGCAGCCCGGTGACAGGGCGAGACACCGGGGAGCTGTTTTTT. Translated: CASSPVTGRDTGELFF. This chain links TRBV11-3 with TRBJ2-2; 7 bases agree with TRBD1. This CDR3 is 16 amino acids long. Germline CDR1 SGHNT, CDR2 YENEEA. The V and J ends lost 5 bases and 3 bases, in that order; junction bases with no gene match: 9.

This sequence joins TRBV30 and TRBJ2-1, with 15 bases matching TRBD2. The CDR3 loop spans 20 amino acids. Germline V lookup: CDR1 GTSNPN, CDR2 SVGIG (reference sequence). V lost 0 bases, J lost 1 base, and 10 bases stayed unmatched. CDR3 loop: CAWSVRGTSGRLGSYNEQFF. CDR3 bases: TGTGCCTGGAGTGTACGAGGGACTAGCGGGAGGTTGGGGTCCTACAATGAGCAGTTCTTC.

The gene calls are TRBV14 and TRBJ2-2; TRBD1 might be the D (5 bases). The V gene's germline CDR1 is SGHDN and CDR2 FVKESK. This CDR3 has 15 residues. V lost 5 bases and J 1 base, leaving 11 bases between the germline ends. The CDR3: CASSLRRVNTGELFF. In DNA form, the CDR3 reads TGTGCCAGCAGCTTGCGCAGGGTGAACACCGGGGAGCTGTTTTTT.

This rearrangement joins TRBV30 to TRBJ1-1; D is unresolved. V lost 3 bases and J lost 1, with 9 bases in between. CDR1 and CDR2 from the germline V gene are GTSNPN and SVGIG (reference sequence). The CDR3 extends over 13 amino acids. CDR3: CAWRSVSNTEAFF. CDR3 in DNA: TGTGCCTGGAGATCAGTATCGAACACTGAAGCTTTCTTT.

This sequence joins TRBV6-4 and TRBJ2-1; D is possibly TRBD2 (5 bases). The CDR3 consists of 14 residues. The germline gives CDR1 MRHNA, CDR2 SNTAGT. V was pared by 0 bases and J by 6 bases, with 9 bases between. The CDR3 protein is CASSDSASSNEQFF. The CDR3 DNA follows: TGTGCCAGCAGTGACTCTGCTAGCTCCAATGAGCAGTTCTTC.

The J gene is TRBJ2-3, the V gene TRBV7-9; D call uncertain. Germline V lookup: CDR1 SEHNR, CDR2 FQNEAQ (reference sequence). Trimming stripped 2 bases from V and 6 bases from J, with 3 bases between. The CDR3 runs to 11 residues. The CDR3 here is CASSLQDTQYF. CDR3 coding DNA: TGTGCCAGCAGCTTACAGGATACGCAGTATTTT.

This sequence joins TRBV19 and TRBJ2-1; TRBD1 might be the D (6 bases). V was shortened by 5 bases and J by 9 bases, with 17 bases between the two germline ends. Germline V gives CDR1 LNHDA, CDR2 SQIVND (reference sequence). The CDR3 runs to 14 residues. This CDR3 is CASSPTKGDTEQFF. The CDR3 bases are TGTGCCAGTAGTCCTACAAAGGGGGACACTGAGCAGTTCTTC.

This rearrangement joins TRBV7-8 to TRBJ2-7, with 9 bases identical to TRBD2. The CDR3 length is 15 residues. Germline CDR1 SGHVS, CDR2 FQNEAQ. Germline trimming cut 0 bases from V and 2 bases from J; bases unmatched to any gene: 2. CDR3 DNA: TGTGCCAGCAGCTTAGCTAGCGGGGGTCCCTACGAGCAGTACTTC. Translating gives CASSLASGGPYEQYF. Variable domain in full (rest from reference TRBV7-8 and TRBJ2-7): GAGVSQSPRYKVAKRGQDVALRCDPISGHVSLFWYQQALGQGPEFLTYFQNEAQLDKSGLPSDRFFAERPEGSVSTLKIQRTQQEDSAVYLCASSLASGGPYEQYFGPGTRLTVT.

V usage is TRBV14 and J usage is TRBJ2-7; 10 positions match TRBD1. The CDR3 contains 15 residues. The junction had 8 bases not matched to a gene; V was cut back by 1 base and J by 8 bases. Looked up from germline, CDR1 is SGHDN and CDR2 is FVKESK. CDR3 DNA: TGTGCCAGCAGCCAAGGCCAGGCGGGACAGGGGAAGCAGTACTTC. This gives the protein CASSQGQAGQGKQYF.

This clone was picked up a small number of times. The chain has TRBV7-9 and TRBJ2-6; D might be TRBD2 (7 bases). V was shortened by 2 bases and J by 0 bases, with 14 bases between the two germline ends. The CDR3 sequence is 18 residues long. Germline CDR1 and CDR2: SEHNR and FQNEAQ (reference sequence). The chain's CDR3 is CASSLWGGLHSGANVLTF. The CDR3 nucleotides read TGTGCCAGCAGCTTATGGGGGGGGCTCCACTCTGGGGCCAACGTCCTGACTTTC.

This sequence joins TRBV10-3 and TRBJ1-5; unclear D gene. This CDR3 region has 18 residues. Germline V lookup: CDR1 ENHRY, CDR2 SYGVKD. The V end was cut by 5 bases, the J end by 3 bases, with 23 bases between. The CDR3 DNA is TGTGCCATCAGTCAATCCATCCGAATATCAGAAAACAATCAGCCCCAGCATTTT. Its protein is CAISQSIRISENNQPQHF.